This T cell receptor beta chain was observed in a study of post-analysis software for immune sequencing data. Background on the study: Relapsing-remitting, secondary progressive and progressive-relapsing multiple sclerosis were all included among the disease courses. Whole-study results and caveats: Versus controls, multiple sclerosis patients showed significantly lower diversity (normalized Chao1). Compared with controls, patients had more of roughly five TRBV segments, including TRBV5-6, TRBV5-1 and TRBV20-1.

This clonotype was detected ten times or more. Its antigen is not known. Germline CDR1 reads SGDLS; CDR2 reads YYNGEE. CDR3 size: 14 residues. The junction had 4 bases not matched to a gene; V was cut back by 2 bases and J by 5 bases. Tagging with unique molecular identifiers was a feature of the TCR beta cDNA libraries. The source material, about 0.9 to 11 million T cells, gave rise to about 500,000 cDNA molecules. TCRdb fed the PCR reads into MiXCR, producing one record per CDR3 protein. The table records around 200,000 distinct CDR3 sequences, roughly 30% of them present only once. The sample consisted of blood. This chain connects TRBV9 to TRBJ2-5; 9 bases are a match to TRBD1. The sequence was obtained from a girl between 2 and 17 years old with multiple sclerosis. The CDR3 is CASSVDRGTETQYF. Written as DNA, the CDR3 is TGTGCCAGCAGCGTCGACAGGGGGACGGAGACCCAGTACTTC.